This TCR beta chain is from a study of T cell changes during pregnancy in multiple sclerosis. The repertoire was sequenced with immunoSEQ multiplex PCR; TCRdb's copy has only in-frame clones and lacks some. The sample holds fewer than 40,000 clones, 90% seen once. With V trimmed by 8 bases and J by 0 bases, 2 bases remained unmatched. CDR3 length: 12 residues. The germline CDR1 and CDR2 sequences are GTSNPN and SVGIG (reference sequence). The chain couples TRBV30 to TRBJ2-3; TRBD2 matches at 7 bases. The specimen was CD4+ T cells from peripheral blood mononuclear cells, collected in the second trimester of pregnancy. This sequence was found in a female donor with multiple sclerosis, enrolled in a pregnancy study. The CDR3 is CAGTTSTDTQYF. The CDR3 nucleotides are TGTGCCGGGACTACTAGCACAGATACGCAGTATTTT. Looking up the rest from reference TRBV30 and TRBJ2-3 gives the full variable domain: SQTIHQWPATLVQPVGSPLSLECTVEGTSNPNLYWYRQAAGRGLQLLFYSVGIGQISSEVPQNLSASRPQDRQFILSSKKLLLSDSGFYLCAGTTSTDTQYFGPGTRLTVL.